The 26 T cell receptor beta chains presented below share a single source sample, sequenced in a study of T cell changes during pregnancy in multiple sclerosis. Libraries were prepared by immunoSEQ multiplex PCR; TCRdb keeps only in-frame clonotypes and omits some of them. The sample contains around 21,000 clones, around nine tenths of which appear only once. Sequenced here: CD8+ T cells from peripheral blood mononuclear cells, sampled in the first trimester of pregnancy. The receptors come from a female donor with multiple sclerosis, enrolled in a pregnancy study.

The chain employs TRBV4-1 and TRBJ1-1, with TRBD1 as a possible D gene (5 bases). V shed 2 bases and J shed 9 bases, with 19 bases lying between them. Germline V CDR1 and CDR2: MGHRA, YSYEKL. This CDR3 spans 15 amino acids. This CDR3 reads CASSQLQGRVGQAFF. The CDR3 region has the DNA TGCGCCAGCAGCCAACTCCAAGGCAGGGTGGGGCAAGCTTTCTTT.

V usage is TRBV7-9 and J usage is TRBJ2-3, with D perhaps TRBD2 (5 bases). Germline-derived CDR1 and CDR2 are SEHNR and FQNEAQ (reference sequence). Trimming cost V 4 bases and J 0 bases, with 14 bases left between them. The CDR3 has 16 residues. The CDR3 spells CASSSSRGRSTDTQYF. CDR3 nucleotides: TGTGCCAGCAGCTCCAGCCGGGGTAGAAGCACAGATACGCAGTATTTT.

The chain links TRBV11-2 to TRBJ2-7; 8 nucleotides agree with TRBD2. V shed 1 base and J 4 bases; nucleotides not matched to a gene: 3. Germline CDR1 and CDR2: SGHAT and FQNNGV. The CDR3 runs 14 residues. CDR3 loop: CASSLVASGYEQYF. Written as DNA, the CDR3 is TGTGCCAGCAGCTTAGTGGCTAGCGGGTACGAGCAGTACTTC. The entire variable domain, with the rest obtained from reference TRBV11-2 and TRBJ2-7, is as follows: EAGVAQSPRYKIIEKRQSVAFWCNPISGHATLYWYQQILGQGPKLLIQFQNNGVVDDSQLPKDRFSAERLKGVDSTLKIQPAKLEDSAVYLCASSLVASGYEQYFGPGTRLTVT.

The rearrangement links TRBV19 to TRBJ1-5, with a possible D match to TRBD1 (6 bases). The CDR3 totals 16 residues. CDR1 and CDR2 (germline): LNHDA, SQIVND (reference sequence). V was trimmed by 3 bases and J by 2 bases, leaving 14 bases between them. The CDR3 DNA follows: TGTGCCAGTAGTATCCTAGGGGGGGTCGGCAATCAGCCCCAGCATTTT. Translating gives CASSILGGVGNQPQHF.

The V call is TRBV5-6, the J call TRBJ1-2, with no clear D. V was shortened by 0 bases and J by 0 bases, with 9 bases between the two germline ends. CDR3 size: 15 residues. Per germline, CDR1 SGHDT and CDR2 YYEEEE. The CDR3 here is CASSLVAAANYGYTF. CDR3 bases: TGTGCCAGCAGCTTGGTGGCCGCCGCTAACTATGGCTACACCTTC.

The J gene is TRBJ1-2, the V gene TRBV5-4; 9 bases map to TRBD1. The CDR3 length is 14 residues. Germline trimming cut 3 bases from V and 10 bases from J; bases unmatched to any gene: 10. Germline V gene sequence: CDR1 SGHNT, CDR2 YYREEE (reference sequence). The CDR3 is CASSSADRGFAYTF. The CDR3 DNA follows: TGTGCCAGCAGCTCGGCGGACAGGGGATTTGCCTACACCTTC.

By share, this clone counts as medium-sized. The rearrangement joins TRBV27 to TRBJ1-1; D gene ambiguous. Deletions cut 4 bases from V and 0 bases from J, with 9 bases between. The CDR3 covers 14 residues. Germline V gives CDR1 MNHEY, CDR2 SMNVEV (reference sequence). The CDR3 spells CASSSPTLNTEAFF. The CDR3 coding sequence is TGTGCCAGCAGTTCTCCGACATTGAACACTGAAGCTTTCTTT.

The chain uses TRBV4-3 and TRBJ2-1; D may be TRBD2 (6 bases). The germline gives CDR1 LGHNA, CDR2 YSLEER. V lost 0 bases and J lost 2, with 8 bases in between. The CDR3 spans 15 residues. The CDR3 region has the DNA TGCGCCAGCAGCCAAGATGGGGGGACCTACAATGAGCAGTTCTTC. Amino acid sequence: CASSQDGGTYNEQFF.

The chain recombines TRBV7-9 with TRBJ1-1; TRBD1 matches at 7 bases. CDR1 SEHNR and CDR2 FQNEAQ come from the germline V gene (reference sequence). The CDR3 covers 15 residues. V lost 2 bases to trimming and J lost 3 bases; unmatched junction nucleotides: 6. The CDR3 DNA is TGTGCCAGCAGCTTATCGGCAGGGGGGCACACTGAAGCTTTCTTT. Its protein product is CASSLSAGGHTEAFF.

The chain couples TRBV11-1 to TRBJ2-1; TRBD2 matches 7 bases. Germline assignment: CDR1 SGHAT and CDR2 FQDESV (reference sequence). The CDR3 extends over 15 amino acids. With 6 bases clipped from V and 6 bases from J, the junction kept 11 bases outside the gene matches. This chain's CDR3 is CASRQGTTNLNEQFF. CDR3 DNA: TGTGCCAGCAGGCAAGGGACTACAAACCTCAATGAGCAGTTCTTC.

J is TRBJ2-5 and V is TRBV5-1; the match to TRBD2 covers 12 bases. V dropped 4 bases and J dropped 5; count of bases not matched to a gene: 9. The germline CDR1 and CDR2 sequences are SGHRS and YFSETQ. The CDR3 has 16 residues. The CDR3 sequence is CASSDTTSGSKETQYF. CDR3 in DNA: TGCGCCAGCAGCGATACGACTAGCGGGAGCAAGGAGACCCAGTACTTC.

This clone was recorded once. V usage is TRBV19 and J usage is TRBJ2-2; D remains unclear. The CDR3 sequence is 17 residues long. Germline CDR1 reads LNHDA; CDR2 reads SQIVND (reference sequence). V dropped 8 bases and J dropped 1 base, with 20 bases sitting between them. CDR3 DNA: TGTGCCAGTCGGTGGCGGTTGTCGTCCGTGAACACCGGGGAGCTGTTTTTT. It specifies CASRWRLSSVNTGELFF. Full variable domain (missing parts from reference TRBV19 and TRBJ2-2): DGGITQSPKYLFRKEGQNVTLSCEQNLNHDAMYWYRQDPGQGLRLIYYSQIVNDFQKGDIAEGYSVSREKKESFPLTVTSAQKNPTAFYLCASRWRLSSVNTGELFFGEGSRLTVL.

The chain couples TRBV4-3 to TRBJ2-7; D might be TRBD2 (6 bases). Trimming left V 3 bases short and J 3 bases short, with 12 bases between. Germline CDR1 reads LGHNA; CDR2 reads YSLEER. The CDR3 is 14 amino acids. The CDR3 loop reads CASSQGRTNYEQYF. CDR3 DNA sequence: TGCGCCAGCAGCCAGGGGAGGACCAACTACGAGCAGTACTTC.

The chain employs TRBV6-4 and TRBJ1-1; possibly TRBD1 for D (5 bases). V lost 4 bases and J lost 4, with 16 bases in between. This CDR3 region has 15 residues. CDR1 and CDR2 (germline): MRHNA, SNTAGT. The CDR3 loop reads CASSVAAGTVTEAFF. The CDR3 region has the DNA TGTGCCAGCAGTGTTGCAGCGGGGACGGTCACTGAAGCTTTCTTT.

The rearrangement links TRBV27 to TRBJ2-3; the match to TRBD2 covers 12 bases. This CDR3 contains 15 residues. Germline CDR1 and CDR2: MNHEY and SMNVEV (reference sequence). V lost 7 bases, J lost 4 bases, and 6 bases stayed unmatched. CDR3 residues: CASKPSGGAPDTQYF. DNA for the CDR3: TGTGCCAGCAAGCCTAGCGGGGGGGCCCCAGATACGCAGTATTTT.

The chain recombines TRBV5-8 with TRBJ2-7, with D possibly matching TRBD2 (5 bases). V dropped 2 bases and J dropped 2 bases, with 14 bases sitting between them. The CDR3 is 15 residues long. Per germline, CDR1 SGHTS and CDR2 YDEGEE. CDR3 coding DNA: TGTGCCAGCAGCTTAATTCAGGCTAGCCCCTACGAGCAGTACTTC. This gives the protein CASSLIQASPYEQYF.

The genes are TRBV6-5 and TRBJ2-1; TRBD2 might be the D (6 bases). CDR3 length equals 13 residues. Deletions cut 1 base from V and 7 bases from J, with 8 bases between. Germline CDR1 is MNHEY and CDR2 is SVGAGI. The CDR3 is CASSYYGGNEQFF. The CDR3 DNA follows: TGTGCCAGCAGTTACTATGGAGGGAATGAGCAGTTCTTC.

The rearrangement joins TRBV5-4 to TRBJ2-3; 12 nucleotides line up with TRBD2. Germline V gene sequence: CDR1 SGHNT, CDR2 YYREEE (reference sequence). The V and J ends lost 5 bases and 6 bases, in that order; junction bases with no gene match: 4. The CDR3 is 14 residues long. The CDR3 is CASSSSGREDTQYF. For the CDR3, the DNA is TGTGCCAGCAGTTCTAGCGGGAGGGAGGATACGCAGTATTTT.

This clone was picked up one time. This chain connects TRBV4-1 to TRBJ2-1; 7 bases agree with TRBD2. The CDR3 extends over 14 amino acids. V lost 1 base and J lost 8; bases outside the gene matches: 5. Germline V lookup: CDR1 MGHRA, CDR2 YSYEKL. CDR3 DNA sequence: TGCGCCAGCAGCCAAGGGTCGGCGGGAGATGAGCAGTTCTTC. It specifies CASSQGSAGDEQFF.

The rearrangement joins TRBV11-1 to TRBJ2-7; 7 bases are a match to TRBD2. CDR1 is SGHAT and CDR2 is FQDESV in the germline V gene (reference sequence). V was clipped by 5 bases and J by 0 bases; unmatched bases: 13. The CDR3 spans 17 residues. For the CDR3, the DNA is TGTGCCAGCAGCGCAACCATCTCGCGGGAGCCCTCCTACGAGCAGTACTTC. Translation: CASSATISREPSYEQYF.

This sequence joins TRBV9 and TRBJ2-3; 10 nucleotides agree with TRBD2. This CDR3 contains 16 residues. J lost 4 bases, V lost 1 base, and 6 bases had no gene match. Germline V gene lookup returns CDR1 SGDLS and CDR2 YYNGEE. For the CDR3, the DNA is TGTGCCAGCAGCGTACCTAGCGGGAGAAAATCAGATACGCAGTATTTT. Its protein product is CASSVPSGRKSDTQYF.

The rearrangement links TRBV19 to TRBJ1-1; no definite D call. The CDR3 is made up of 13 amino acids. CDR1 LNHDA and CDR2 SQIVND come from the germline V gene (reference sequence). Trimming left V 5 bases short and J 0 bases short, with 7 bases between. The CDR3 nucleotides are TGTGCCAGTAGTGAGGATTTGAACACTGAAGCTTTCTTT. Amino acid sequence: CASSEDLNTEAFF.

This clone came up once. The chain has TRBV7-3 and TRBJ2-7, with D possibly matching TRBD2 (5 bases). The germline V and J ends were trimmed by 5 bases and 7 bases, with 18 bases remaining between them. Germline V gives CDR1 SGHTA, CDR2 FQGTGA. The CDR3 spans 14 residues. CDR3 sequence (DNA): TGTGCCAGCAGCCCCGCGGGCGGAGACCTGGAGCAGTACTTC. Its protein product is CASSPAGGDLEQYF.

The J gene is TRBJ1-2, the V gene TRBV27, with D perhaps TRBD1 (5 bases). Germline CDR1 MNHEY, CDR2 SMNVEV (reference sequence). The CDR3 runs 14 residues. Trimming pared 3 bases from V and 7 bases from J, leaving 15 bases between. The CDR3 sequence is CASSFSGRAVGYTF. The DNA for the CDR3 is TGTGCCAGCAGTTTTTCGGGCAGGGCCGTTGGCTACACCTTC.

The rearrangement links TRBV5-6 to TRBJ1-3; no definite D call. The germline gives CDR1 SGHDT, CDR2 YYEEEE. V lost 0 bases and J lost 4, with 11 bases in between. This CDR3 has 15 residues. The CDR3 loop is CASSLAAAAGNTIYF. Written as DNA, the CDR3 is TGTGCCAGCAGCTTGGCCGCGGCCGCAGGAAACACCATATATTTT.

This rearrangement joins TRBV28 to TRBJ1-1; D may be TRBD1 (5 bases). Germline CDR1 MDHEN, CDR2 SYDVKM. The V end lost 4 bases, the J end lost 0 bases, and 15 bases lay between the germline ends. CDR3 size: 16 residues. The CDR3 spells CASSYTTRGVNTEAFF. DNA of the CDR3: TGTGCCAGCAGTTACACCACCCGGGGGGTGAACACTGAAGCTTTCTTT. Drawing the rest from reference TRBV28 and TRBJ1-1, the complete variable domain is DVKVTQSSRYLVKRTGEKVFLECVQDMDHENMFWYRQDPGLGLRLIYFSYDVKMKEKGDIPEGYSVSREKKERFSLILESASTNQTSMYLCASSYTTRGVNTEAFFGQGTRLTVV.